This TCR beta chain was recorded in a study of blood T cell repertoires in COVID-19. For the study at large: Sources were T cells, B-cell-depleted T cells, or PBMCs; the material itself was cDNA or gDNA.

The CDR3 totals 12 residues. V was shortened by 4 bases and J by 6 bases, with 9 bases between the two germline ends. Per the authors' pipeline: Counts of nucleated cells, estimated from reference gene primer amplification, were obtained. The data were produced by immunoSEQ multiplex PCR, yet TCRdb's version contains in-frame clones alone and is incomplete. The D gene and trimming were derived from the DNA, and the V and J assignments and clone size from that table. The sample lists tens of thousands of clones; around 90% were seen once. The receptor's source is a man aged 80 or over with acute or convalescent COVID-19. Input material: peripheral blood. The chain employs TRBV12-3 or TRBV12-4 and TRBJ1-1; D possibly corresponds to TRBD1 (6 bases). The CDR3 spells CASSYSGAEAFF. The CDR3 DNA follows: TGTGCCAGCAGTTACTCAGGGGCTGAAGCTTTCTTT.